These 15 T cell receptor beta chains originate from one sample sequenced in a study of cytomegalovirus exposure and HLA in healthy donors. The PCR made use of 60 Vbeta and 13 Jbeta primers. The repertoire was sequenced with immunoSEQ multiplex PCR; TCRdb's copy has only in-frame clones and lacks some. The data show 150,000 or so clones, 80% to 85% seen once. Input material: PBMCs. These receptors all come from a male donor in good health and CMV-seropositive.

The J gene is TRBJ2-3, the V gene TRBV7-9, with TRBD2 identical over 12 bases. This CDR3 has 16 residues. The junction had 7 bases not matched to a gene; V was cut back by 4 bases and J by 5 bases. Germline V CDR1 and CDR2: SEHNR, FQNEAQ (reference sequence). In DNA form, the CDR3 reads TGTGCCAGCAGCTCAGGACTAGCGGGATTGAGAGATACGCAGTATTTT. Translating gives CASSSGLAGLRDTQYF.

The chain's CDR3 is CASSIPGSYEQYF. The CDR3, as DNA: TGTGCCAGTAGTATTCCGGGATCCTACGAGCAGTACTTC. V and J are TRBV19 and TRBJ2-7; D is possibly TRBD2 (5 bases). Germline assignment: CDR1 LNHDA and CDR2 SQIVND (reference sequence). The germline V and J ends were trimmed by 3 bases and 1 base, with 7 bases remaining between them. The CDR3 is made up of 13 amino acids. The complete variable domain, with remaining parts taken from reference TRBV19 and TRBJ2-7, reads DGGITQSPKYLFRKEGQNVTLSCEQNLNHDAMYWYRQDPGQGLRLIYYSQIVNDFQKGDIAEGYSVSREKKESFPLTVTSAQKNPTAFYLCASSIPGSYEQYFGPGTRLTVT.

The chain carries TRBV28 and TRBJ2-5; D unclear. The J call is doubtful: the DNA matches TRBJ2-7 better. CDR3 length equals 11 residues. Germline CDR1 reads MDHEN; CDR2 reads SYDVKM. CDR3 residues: CASSVTYEQYF. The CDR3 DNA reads TGTGCCAGCAGTGTAACCTACGAGCAGTACTTC.

The CDR3 protein is CASSGPGGTQYF. CDR3 in DNA: TGTGCCAGCAGTGGCCCGGGGGGGACCCAGTACTTC. The rearrangement links TRBV6-6 to TRBJ2-5; 7 bases are shared with TRBD2. This CDR3 is built from 12 residues. The germline V gene has CDR1 MNHNY and CDR2 SVGAGI (reference sequence). Trimming took 5 bases from V and 7 from J; bases not matched to a gene: 4.

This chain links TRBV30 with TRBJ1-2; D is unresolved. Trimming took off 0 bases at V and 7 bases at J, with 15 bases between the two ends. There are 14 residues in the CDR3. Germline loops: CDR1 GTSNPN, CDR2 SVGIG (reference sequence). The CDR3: CAWSVLVGWSGYTF. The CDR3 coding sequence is TGTGCCTGGAGTGTATTAGTAGGATGGAGTGGCTACACCTTC.

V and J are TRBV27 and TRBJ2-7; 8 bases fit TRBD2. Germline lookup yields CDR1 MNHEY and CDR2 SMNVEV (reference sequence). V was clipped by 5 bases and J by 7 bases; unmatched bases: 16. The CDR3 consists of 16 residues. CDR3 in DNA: TGTGCCAGCAGTCCCTACGGGACTAGGGCGGGTTGGGAGCAGTACTTC. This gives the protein CASSPYGTRAGWEQYF.

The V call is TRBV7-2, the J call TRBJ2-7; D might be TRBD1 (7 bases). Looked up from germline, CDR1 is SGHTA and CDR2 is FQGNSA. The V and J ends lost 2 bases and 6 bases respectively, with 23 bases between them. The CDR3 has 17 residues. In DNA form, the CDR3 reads TGTGCCAGCAGCTTATTTTCCAGGGGGGAGTATAGGGTCGAGCAGTACTTC. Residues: CASSLFSRGEYRVEQYF.

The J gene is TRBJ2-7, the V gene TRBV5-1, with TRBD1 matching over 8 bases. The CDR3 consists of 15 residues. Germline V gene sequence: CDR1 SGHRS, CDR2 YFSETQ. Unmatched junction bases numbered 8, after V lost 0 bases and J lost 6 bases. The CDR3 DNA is TGCGCCAGCAGCTTGGCCTTTCAGGGGGCCGGCGAGCAGTACTTC. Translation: CASSLAFQGAGEQYF.

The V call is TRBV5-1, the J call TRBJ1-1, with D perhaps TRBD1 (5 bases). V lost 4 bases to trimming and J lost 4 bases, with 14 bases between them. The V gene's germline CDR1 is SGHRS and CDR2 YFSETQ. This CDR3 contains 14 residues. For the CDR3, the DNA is TGCGCCAGCAGCGTCCAGGGTTTTGGCACTGAAGCTTTCTTT. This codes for CASSVQGFGTEAFF.

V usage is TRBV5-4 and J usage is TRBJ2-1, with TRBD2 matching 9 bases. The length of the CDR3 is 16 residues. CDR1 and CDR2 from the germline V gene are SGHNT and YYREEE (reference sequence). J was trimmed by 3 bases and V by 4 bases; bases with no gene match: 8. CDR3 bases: TGTGCCAGCAGCCCGCTACTAGCGGGCGGCTACAATGAGCAGTTCTTC. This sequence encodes CASSPLLAGGYNEQFF.

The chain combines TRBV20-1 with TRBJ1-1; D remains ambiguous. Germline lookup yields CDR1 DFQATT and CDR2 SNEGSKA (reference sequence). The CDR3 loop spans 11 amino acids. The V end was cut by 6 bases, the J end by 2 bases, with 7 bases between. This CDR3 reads CSAYVNTEAFF. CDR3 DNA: TGCAGTGCATATGTAAACACTGAAGCTTTCTTT.

CDR3 region: CASSLALGGGTEAFF. In DNA, the CDR3 is TGTGCCAGCAGCTTGGCCCTTGGGGGAGGGACTGAAGCTTTCTTT. The chain carries TRBV5-4 and TRBJ1-1; D perhaps matches TRBD1 (5 bases). This CDR3 spans 15 amino acids. The V gene lost 0 bases and the J gene lost 5 bases, with 14 bases spanning the gap. In germline, CDR1 is SGHNT, CDR2 YYREEE (reference sequence).

The CDR3 region is CASRGGTGAEAFF. CDR3 nucleotides: TGCGCCAGCAGAGGAGGGACGGGCGCTGAAGCTTTCTTT. The chain recombines TRBV10-2 with TRBJ1-1, with a tentative D call TRBD1 (5 bases). There are 13 residues in the CDR3. Germline CDR1 and CDR2: WSHSY and SAAADI. Trimming removed 6 bases from V and 6 bases from J, with 14 bases in between.

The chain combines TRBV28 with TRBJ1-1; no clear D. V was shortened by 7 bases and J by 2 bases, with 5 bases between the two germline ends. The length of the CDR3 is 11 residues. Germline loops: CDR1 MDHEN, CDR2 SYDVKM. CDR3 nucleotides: TGTGCCAGCACCTTAAACACTGAAGCTTTCTTT. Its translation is CASTLNTEAFF.

CDR3 sequence reads: CASSEATSGSLDEQFF. CDR3 sequence (DNA): TGCGCCAGCAGTGAGGCGACTAGCGGGAGTCTGGATGAGCAGTTCTTC. The chain uses TRBV10-1 and TRBJ2-1, with 12 bases matching TRBD2. The CDR3 loop spans 16 amino acids. Germline lookup yields CDR1 WNHNN and CDR2 SYGVQD (reference sequence). The J segment lost 8 bases and the V segment lost 2 bases, leaving 7 bases of the junction unmatched.